This T cell receptor beta chain was sequenced for a study of OX40 agonist ivuxolimab in advanced cancers. V was clipped by 5 bases and J by 5 bases, with 11 bases between them. CDR1 SEHNR and CDR2 FQNEAQ come from the germline V gene (reference sequence). The CDR3 has 13 amino acids. Findings of the study overall: In the 0.1 to 3.0 mg/kg range, CD4+ and CD8+ blood T cells had expanded clonally by week 6.

Assay: immunoSEQ multiplex PCR; the TCRdb copy retains only in-frame clones and omits some. The profile covers roughly 87,000 clones, with about nine tenths appearing a single time and about 9.4% taken by the ten largest. As regards this clone: The antigen remains unidentified.

The material sequenced was CD4+ or CD8+ T cells sorted from blood, taken in a trial of the OX40 agonist ivuxolimab. V usage is TRBV7-9 and J usage is TRBJ2-3, with a tentative D call TRBD2 (5 bases). This TCR derives from an adult with an advanced solid tumor such as melanoma, head and neck, liver or kidney cancer. This chain's CDR3 is CASSAPGEDTQYF. CDR3 sequence (DNA): TGTGCCAGCAGCGCCCCCGGGGAAGATACGCAGTATTTT.